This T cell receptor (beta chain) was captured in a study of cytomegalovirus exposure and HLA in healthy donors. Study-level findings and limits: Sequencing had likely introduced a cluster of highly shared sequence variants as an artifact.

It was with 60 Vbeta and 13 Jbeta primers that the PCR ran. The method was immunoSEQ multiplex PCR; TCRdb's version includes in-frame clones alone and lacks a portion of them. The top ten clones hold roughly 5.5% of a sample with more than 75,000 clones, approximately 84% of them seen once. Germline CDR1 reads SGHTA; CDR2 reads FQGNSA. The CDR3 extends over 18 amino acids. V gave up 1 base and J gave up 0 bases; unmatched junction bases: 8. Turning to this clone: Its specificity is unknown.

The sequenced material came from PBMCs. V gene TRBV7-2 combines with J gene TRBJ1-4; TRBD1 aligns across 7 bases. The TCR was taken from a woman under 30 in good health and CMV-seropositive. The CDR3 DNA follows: TGTGCCAGCAGCTTAGGACAGACAGGGCTTGCAACTAATGAAAAACTGTTTTTT. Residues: CASSLGQTGLATNEKLFF.